What follows are 17 T cell receptor beta chains derived from one specimen sequenced in a study of T cells expressing NK-cell markers. TCRdb reprocessed the 5' RACE reads and keeps a single row for each CDR3 protein, giving no DNA. The sample yields 150,000 to 200,000 distinct CDR3 sequences, of which the top ten take up around 20%. The specimen sequenced was blood T cells: a sorted CD56 or NKG2C T cell subset, CD4+ or CD8+ T cells, or bulk PBMC T cells (not recorded which). The receptor source for this set is a man aged 18-70 years in good health.

The rearrangement joins TRBV10-2 to TRBJ1-2. The CDR3 extends over 14 amino acids. CDR1 WSHSY and CDR2 SAAADI come from the germline V gene. CDR3 sequence: CASSVGRDGKGYTF.

The chain uses TRBV13 and TRBJ1-3; checking the TCRdb D call of TRBD1 is not possible without DNA. The CDR3 length is 15 residues. Germline V lookup: CDR1 PRHDT, CDR2 FYEKMQ (reference sequence). This CDR3 is CASSGGAFSGNTIYF. The variable domain in full, completed from reference TRBV13 and TRBJ1-3, reads AAGVIQSPRHLIKEKRETATLKCYPIPRHDTVYWYQQGPGQDPQFLISFYEKMQSDKGSIPDRFSAQQFSDYHSELNMSSLELGDSALYFCASSGGAFSGNTIYFGEGSWLTVV.

V and J are TRBV5-1 and TRBJ2-1; with no DNA, the TCRdb D assignment of TRBD1 cannot be verified. The CDR3 totals 14 residues. The germline V gene has CDR1 SGHRS and CDR2 YFSETQ. CDR3 protein: CASSQASGTGEQFF. Full variable domain (rest looked up from reference TRBV5-1 and TRBJ2-1): KAGVTQTPRYLIKTRGQQVTLSCSPISGHRSVSWYQQTPGQGLQFLFEYFSETQRNKGNFPGRFSGRQFSNSRSEMNVSTLELGDSALYLCASSQASGTGEQFFGPGTRLTVL.

The V and J genes are TRBV6-2 or TRBV6-3 and TRBJ2-7. The V gene's germline CDR1 is MNHEY and CDR2 SVGEGT. The CDR3 spans 14 residues. The CDR3 sequence is CASSYLNRNYEQYF.

J is TRBJ2-3 and V is TRBV4-1; TCRdb's assignment of TRBD1 cannot be checked, as there is no DNA. Per germline, CDR1 MGHRA and CDR2 YSYEKL. The CDR3 has 17 residues. The CDR3 reads CASSQDLAGEITDTQYF.

This chain links TRBV27 with TRBJ2-1; the TRBD2 assignment by TCRdb is unverifiable without DNA. Germline V gives CDR1 MNHEY, CDR2 SMNVEV (reference sequence). The CDR3 loop spans 16 amino acids. The CDR3 spells CASSLLGSGGLNEQFF.

V is TRBV11-2 and J is TRBJ2-2; TCRdb indicates TRBD1, and absent DNA this call remains unverified. CDR1 and CDR2 from the germline V gene are SGHAT and FQNNGV. The CDR3 spans 13 residues. CDR3 protein: CASSPTGAGELFF. The whole variable domain, filled in from reference TRBV11-2 and TRBJ2-2, reads EAGVAQSPRYKIIEKRQSVAFWCNPISGHATLYWYQQILGQGPKLLIQFQNNGVVDDSQLPKDRFSAERLKGVDSTLKIQPAKLEDSAVYLCASSPTGAGELFFGEGSRLTVL.

The chain employs TRBV6-1 and TRBJ2-1. From germline, CDR1 is MNHNS and CDR2 SASEGT. The CDR3 has 14 amino acids. The CDR3: CASSEMNNYNEQFF.

The chain links TRBV2 to TRBJ1-2; the TRBD1 assignment by TCRdb is unverifiable without DNA. Germline CDR1 reads SNHLY; CDR2 reads FYNNEI. The CDR3 contains 14 residues. The CDR3 region is CASSTGTGDYGYTF.

The chain uses TRBV5-6 and TRBJ1-1; TCRdb names TRBD1, which stays unverified in the absence of DNA. CDR1 and CDR2 (germline): SGHDT, YYEEEE. The CDR3 runs 14 residues. The CDR3 sequence: CASSFRAGAPEAFF. Filled out from reference TRBV5-6 and TRBJ1-1, the complete variable domain reads DAGVTQSPTHLIKTRGQQVTLRCSPKSGHDTVSWYQQALGQGPQFIFQYYEEEERQRGNFPDRFSGHQFPNYSSELNVNALLLGDSALYLCASSFRAGAPEAFFGQGTRLTVV.

The chain joins TRBV7-2 to TRBJ2-7; TCRdb gives TRBD1 as the D gene, but with no DNA this cannot be confirmed. Germline V gene lookup returns CDR1 SGHTA and CDR2 FQGNSA. This CDR3 region has 21 residues. This CDR3 reads CASSFAPGGGPLLPSSYEQYF.

The CDR3 sequence: CASSPKSRDREPEAFF. This chain links TRBV7-9 with TRBJ1-1; TCRdb indicates TRBD1, and absent DNA this call remains unverified. Germline V gene lookup returns CDR1 SEHNR and CDR2 FQNEAQ (reference sequence). There are 16 residues in the CDR3.

The chain recombines TRBV19 with TRBJ2-3; the TRBD2 assignment by TCRdb is unverifiable without DNA. The CDR3 spans 15 residues. Germline V gene data show CDR1 as LNHDA and CDR2 as SQIVND (reference sequence). The CDR3: CASSSGTSDADTQYF.

The rearrangement uses TRBV12-3 or TRBV12-4 and TRBJ2-1; no DNA is available, so the TRBD2 call from TCRdb remains unchecked. This CDR3 region has 16 residues. This CDR3 is CASSPAGGGSYNEQFF.

The chain has TRBV20-1 and TRBJ2-5. Germline V gene sequence: CDR1 DFQATT, CDR2 SNEGSKA (reference sequence). This CDR3 comprises 13 residues. Here the CDR3 reads CSARPDNQETQYF.

The chain recombines TRBV6-5 with TRBJ2-7; the D call from TCRdb, TRBD1, cannot be confirmed without DNA. Germline-derived CDR1 and CDR2 are MNHEY and SVGAGI. This CDR3 region has 14 residues. CDR3 amino acids: CASSYSQGNYEQYF.

The V and J genes are TRBV7-9 and TRBJ2-7. Germline V gene data show CDR1 as SEHNR and CDR2 as FQNEAQ (reference sequence). CDR3 length equals 13 residues. The CDR3 spells CASSFMKGYEQYF.